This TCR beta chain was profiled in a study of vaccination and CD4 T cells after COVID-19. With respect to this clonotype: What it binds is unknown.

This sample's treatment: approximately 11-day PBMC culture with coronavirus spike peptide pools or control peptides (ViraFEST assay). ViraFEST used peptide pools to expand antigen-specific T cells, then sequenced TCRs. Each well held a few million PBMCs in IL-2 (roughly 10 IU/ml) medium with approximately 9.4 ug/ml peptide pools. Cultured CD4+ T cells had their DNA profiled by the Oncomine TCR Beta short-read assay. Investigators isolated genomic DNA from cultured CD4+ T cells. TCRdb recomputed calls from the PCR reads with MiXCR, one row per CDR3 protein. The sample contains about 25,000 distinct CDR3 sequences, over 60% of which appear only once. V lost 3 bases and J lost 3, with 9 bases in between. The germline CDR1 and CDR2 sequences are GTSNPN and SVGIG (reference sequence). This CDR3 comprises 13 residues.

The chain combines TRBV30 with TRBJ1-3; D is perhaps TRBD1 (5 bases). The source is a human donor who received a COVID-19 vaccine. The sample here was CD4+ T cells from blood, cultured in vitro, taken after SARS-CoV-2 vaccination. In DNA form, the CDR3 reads TGTGCCTGGAGAGAGGGGTATGGAAACACCATATATTTT. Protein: CAWREGYGNTIYF.